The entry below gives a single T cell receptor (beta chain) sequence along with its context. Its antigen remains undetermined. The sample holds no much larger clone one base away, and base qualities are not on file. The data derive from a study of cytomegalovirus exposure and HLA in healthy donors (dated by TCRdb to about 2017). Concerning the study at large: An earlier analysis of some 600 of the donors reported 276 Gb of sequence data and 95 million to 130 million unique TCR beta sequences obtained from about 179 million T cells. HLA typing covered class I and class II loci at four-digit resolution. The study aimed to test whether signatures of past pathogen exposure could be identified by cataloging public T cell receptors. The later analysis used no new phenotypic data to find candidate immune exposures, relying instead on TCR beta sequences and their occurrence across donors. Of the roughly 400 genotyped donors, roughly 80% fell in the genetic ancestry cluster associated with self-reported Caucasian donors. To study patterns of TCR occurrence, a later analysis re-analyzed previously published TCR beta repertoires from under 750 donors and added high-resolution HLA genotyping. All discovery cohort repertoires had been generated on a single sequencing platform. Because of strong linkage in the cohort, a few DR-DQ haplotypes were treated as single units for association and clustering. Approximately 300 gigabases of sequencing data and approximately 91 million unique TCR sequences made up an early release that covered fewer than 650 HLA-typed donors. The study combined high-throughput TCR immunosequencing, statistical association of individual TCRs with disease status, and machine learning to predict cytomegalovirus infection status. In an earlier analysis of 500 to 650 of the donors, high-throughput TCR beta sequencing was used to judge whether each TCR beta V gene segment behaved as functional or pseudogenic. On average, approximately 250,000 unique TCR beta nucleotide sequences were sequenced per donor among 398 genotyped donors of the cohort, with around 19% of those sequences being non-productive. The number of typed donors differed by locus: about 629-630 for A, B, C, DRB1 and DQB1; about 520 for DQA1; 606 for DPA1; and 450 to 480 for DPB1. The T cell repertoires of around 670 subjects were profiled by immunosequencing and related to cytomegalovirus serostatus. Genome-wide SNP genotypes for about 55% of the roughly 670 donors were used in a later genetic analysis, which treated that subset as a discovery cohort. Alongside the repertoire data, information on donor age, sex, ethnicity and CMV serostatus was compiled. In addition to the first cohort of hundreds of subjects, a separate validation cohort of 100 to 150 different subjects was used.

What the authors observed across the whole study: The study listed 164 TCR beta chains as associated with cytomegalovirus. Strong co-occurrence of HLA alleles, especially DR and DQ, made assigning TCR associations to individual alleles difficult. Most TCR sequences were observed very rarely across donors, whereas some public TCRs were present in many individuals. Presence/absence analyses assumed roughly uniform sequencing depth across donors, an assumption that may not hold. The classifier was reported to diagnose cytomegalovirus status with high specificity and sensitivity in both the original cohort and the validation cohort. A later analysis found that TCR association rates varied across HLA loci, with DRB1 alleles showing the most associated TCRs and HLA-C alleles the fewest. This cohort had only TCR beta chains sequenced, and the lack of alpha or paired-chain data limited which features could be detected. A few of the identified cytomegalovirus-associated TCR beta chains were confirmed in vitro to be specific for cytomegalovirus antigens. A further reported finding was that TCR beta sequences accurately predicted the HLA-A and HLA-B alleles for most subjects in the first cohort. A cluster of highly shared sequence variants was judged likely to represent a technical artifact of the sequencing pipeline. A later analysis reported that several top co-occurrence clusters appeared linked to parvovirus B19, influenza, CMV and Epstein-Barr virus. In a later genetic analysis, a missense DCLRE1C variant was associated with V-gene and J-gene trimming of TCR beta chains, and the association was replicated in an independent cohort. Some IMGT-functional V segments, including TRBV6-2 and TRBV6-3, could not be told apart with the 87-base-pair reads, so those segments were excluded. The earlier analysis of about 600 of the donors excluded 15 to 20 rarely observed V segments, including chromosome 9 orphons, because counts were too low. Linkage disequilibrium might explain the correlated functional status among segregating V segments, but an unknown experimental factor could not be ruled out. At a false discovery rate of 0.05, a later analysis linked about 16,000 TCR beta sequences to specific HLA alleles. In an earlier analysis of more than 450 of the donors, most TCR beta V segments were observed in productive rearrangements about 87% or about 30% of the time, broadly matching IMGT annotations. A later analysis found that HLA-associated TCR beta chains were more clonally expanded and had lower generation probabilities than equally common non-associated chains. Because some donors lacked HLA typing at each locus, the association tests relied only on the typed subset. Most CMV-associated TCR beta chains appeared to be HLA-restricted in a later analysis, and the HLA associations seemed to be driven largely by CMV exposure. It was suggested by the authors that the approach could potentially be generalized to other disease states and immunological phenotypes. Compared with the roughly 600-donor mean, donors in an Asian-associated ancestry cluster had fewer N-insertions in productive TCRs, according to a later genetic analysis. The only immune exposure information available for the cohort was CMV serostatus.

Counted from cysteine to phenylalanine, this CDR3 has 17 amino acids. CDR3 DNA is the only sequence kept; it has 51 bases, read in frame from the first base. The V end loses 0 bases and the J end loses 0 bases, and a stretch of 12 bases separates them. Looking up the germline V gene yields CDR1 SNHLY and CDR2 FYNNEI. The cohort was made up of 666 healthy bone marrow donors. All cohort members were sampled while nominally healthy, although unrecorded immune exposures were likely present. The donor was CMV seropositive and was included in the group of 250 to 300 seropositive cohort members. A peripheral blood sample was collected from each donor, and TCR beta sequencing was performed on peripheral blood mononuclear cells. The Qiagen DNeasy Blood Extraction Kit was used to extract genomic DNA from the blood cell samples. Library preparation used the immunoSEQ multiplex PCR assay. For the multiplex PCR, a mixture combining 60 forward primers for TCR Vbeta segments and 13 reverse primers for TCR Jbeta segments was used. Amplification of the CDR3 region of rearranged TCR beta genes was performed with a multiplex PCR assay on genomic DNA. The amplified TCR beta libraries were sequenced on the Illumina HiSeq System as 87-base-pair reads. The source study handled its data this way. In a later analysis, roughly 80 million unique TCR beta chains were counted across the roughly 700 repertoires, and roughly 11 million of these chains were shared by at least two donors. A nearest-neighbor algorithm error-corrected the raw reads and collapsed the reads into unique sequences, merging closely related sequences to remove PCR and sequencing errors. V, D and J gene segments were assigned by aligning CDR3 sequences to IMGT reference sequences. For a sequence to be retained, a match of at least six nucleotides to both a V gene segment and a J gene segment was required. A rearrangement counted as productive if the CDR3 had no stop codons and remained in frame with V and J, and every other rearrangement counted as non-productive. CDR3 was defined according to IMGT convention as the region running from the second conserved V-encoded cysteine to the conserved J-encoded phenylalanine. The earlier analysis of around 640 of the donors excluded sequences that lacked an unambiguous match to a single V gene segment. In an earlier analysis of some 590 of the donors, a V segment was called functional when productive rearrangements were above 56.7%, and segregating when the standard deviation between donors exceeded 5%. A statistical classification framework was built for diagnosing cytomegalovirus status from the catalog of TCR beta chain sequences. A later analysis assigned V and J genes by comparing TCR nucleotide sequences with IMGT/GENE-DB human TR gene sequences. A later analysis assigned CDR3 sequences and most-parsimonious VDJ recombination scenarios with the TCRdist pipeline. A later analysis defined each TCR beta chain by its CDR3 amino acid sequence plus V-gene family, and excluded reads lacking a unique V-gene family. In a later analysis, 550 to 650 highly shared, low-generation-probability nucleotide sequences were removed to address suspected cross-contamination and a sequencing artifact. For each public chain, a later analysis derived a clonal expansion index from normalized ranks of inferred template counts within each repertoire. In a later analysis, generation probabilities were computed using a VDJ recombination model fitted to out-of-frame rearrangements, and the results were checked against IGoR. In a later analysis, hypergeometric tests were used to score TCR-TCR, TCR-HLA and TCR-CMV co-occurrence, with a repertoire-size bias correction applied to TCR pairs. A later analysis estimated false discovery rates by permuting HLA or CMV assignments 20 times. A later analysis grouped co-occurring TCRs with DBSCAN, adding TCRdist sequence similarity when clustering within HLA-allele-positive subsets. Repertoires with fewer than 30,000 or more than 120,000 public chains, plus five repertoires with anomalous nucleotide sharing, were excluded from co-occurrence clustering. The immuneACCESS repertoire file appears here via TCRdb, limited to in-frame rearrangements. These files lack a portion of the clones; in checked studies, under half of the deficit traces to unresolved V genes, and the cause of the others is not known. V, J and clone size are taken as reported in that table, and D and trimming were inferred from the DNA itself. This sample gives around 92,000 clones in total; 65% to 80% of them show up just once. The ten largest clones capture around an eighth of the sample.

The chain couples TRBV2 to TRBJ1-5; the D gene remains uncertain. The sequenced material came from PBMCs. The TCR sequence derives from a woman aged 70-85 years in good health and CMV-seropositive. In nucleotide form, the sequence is TGTGCCAGCAGTGAAGCGAGGCGTAGGAATAGCAATCAGCCCCAGCATTTT. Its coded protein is CASSEARRRNSNQPQHF.